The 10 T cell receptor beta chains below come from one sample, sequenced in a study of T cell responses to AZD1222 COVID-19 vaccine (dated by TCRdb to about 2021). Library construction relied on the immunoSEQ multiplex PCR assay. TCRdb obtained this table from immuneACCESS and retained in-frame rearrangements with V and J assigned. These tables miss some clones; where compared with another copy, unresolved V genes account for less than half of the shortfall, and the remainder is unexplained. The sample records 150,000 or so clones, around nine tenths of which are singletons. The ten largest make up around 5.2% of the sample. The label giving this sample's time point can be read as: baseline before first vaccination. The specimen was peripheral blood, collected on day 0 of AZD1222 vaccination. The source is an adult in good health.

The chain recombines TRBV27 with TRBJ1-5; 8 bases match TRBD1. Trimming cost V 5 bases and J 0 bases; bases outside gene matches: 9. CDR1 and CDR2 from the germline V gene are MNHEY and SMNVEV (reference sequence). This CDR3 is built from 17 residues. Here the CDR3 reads CASSPDRETYSNQPQHF. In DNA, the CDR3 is TGTGCCAGCAGTCCGGACAGGGAAACTTATAGCAATCAGCCCCAGCATTTT.

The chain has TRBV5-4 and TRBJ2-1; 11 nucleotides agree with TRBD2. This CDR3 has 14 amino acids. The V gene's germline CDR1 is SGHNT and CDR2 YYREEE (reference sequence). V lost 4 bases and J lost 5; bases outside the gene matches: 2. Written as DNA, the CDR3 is TGTGCCAGCAGCATAGCGGGAGGGGACAATGAGCAGTTCTTC. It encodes CASSIAGGDNEQFF.

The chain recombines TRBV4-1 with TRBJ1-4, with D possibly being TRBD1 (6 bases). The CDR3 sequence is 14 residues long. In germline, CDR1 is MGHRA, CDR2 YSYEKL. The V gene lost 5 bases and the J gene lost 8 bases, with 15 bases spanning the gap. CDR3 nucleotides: TGCGCCAGCAGCTCCCGGGACAACGTCGAAAAACTGTTTTTT. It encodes CASSSRDNVEKLFF.

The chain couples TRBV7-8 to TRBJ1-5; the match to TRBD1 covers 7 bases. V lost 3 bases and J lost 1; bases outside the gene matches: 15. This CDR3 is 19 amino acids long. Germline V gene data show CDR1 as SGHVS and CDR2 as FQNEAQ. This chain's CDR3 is CASSLRGAGGAHSNQPQHF. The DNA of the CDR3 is TGTGCCAGCAGCTTGAGGGGGGCAGGGGGAGCCCACAGCAATCAGCCCCAGCATTTT.

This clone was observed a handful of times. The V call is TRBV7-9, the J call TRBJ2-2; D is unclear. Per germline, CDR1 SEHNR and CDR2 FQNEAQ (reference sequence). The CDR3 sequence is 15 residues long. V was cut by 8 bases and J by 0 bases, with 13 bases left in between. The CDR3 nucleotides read TGTGCCAGCTCGACCGGAGCGACGAACACCGGGGAGCTGTTTTTT. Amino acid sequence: CASSTGATNTGELFF.

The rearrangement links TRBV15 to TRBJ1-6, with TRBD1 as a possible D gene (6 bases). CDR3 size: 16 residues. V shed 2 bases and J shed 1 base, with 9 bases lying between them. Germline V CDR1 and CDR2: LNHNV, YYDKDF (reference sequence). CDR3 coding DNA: TGTGCCACCAGCAGATACAGGGTATCCTATAATTCACCCCTCCACTTT. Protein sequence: CATSRYRVSYNSPLHF.

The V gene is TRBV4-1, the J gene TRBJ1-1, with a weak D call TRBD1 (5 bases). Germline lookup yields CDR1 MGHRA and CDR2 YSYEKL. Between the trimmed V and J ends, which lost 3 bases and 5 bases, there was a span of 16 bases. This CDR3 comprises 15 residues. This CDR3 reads CASSQGEALRTEAFF. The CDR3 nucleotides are TGCGCCAGCAGCCAGGGGGAGGCTCTAAGGACTGAAGCTTTCTTT.

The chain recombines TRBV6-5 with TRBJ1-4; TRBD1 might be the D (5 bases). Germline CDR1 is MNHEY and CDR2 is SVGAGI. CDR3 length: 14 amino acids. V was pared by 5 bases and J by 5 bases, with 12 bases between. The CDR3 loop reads CASSREGINEKLFF. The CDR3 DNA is TGTGCCAGCAGTCGGGAGGGGATAAATGAAAAACTGTTTTTT.

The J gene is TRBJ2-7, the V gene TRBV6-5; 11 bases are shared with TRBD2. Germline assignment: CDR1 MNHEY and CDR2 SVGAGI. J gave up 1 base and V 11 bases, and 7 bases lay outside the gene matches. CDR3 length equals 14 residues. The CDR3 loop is CAVTGTSGSYEQYF. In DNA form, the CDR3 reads TGTGCCGTCACCGGGACTAGCGGATCCTACGAGCAGTACTTC.

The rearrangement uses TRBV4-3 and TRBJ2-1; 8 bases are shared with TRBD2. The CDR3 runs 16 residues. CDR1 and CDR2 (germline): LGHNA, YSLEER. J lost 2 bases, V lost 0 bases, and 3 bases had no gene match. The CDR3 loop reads CASSQDPAGAYNEQFF. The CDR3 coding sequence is TGCGCCAGCAGCCAAGATCCAGCGGGGGCCTACAATGAGCAGTTCTTC.